Following are 5 T cell receptor beta chains from one sample sequenced in a study of regulatory T cells in long-lasting Graves disease. TCR beta libraries were built with iRepertoire HTBI primers and Arm-PCR of CDR3 regions. TCRdb used MiXCR to reprocess the multiplex PCR reads, holding one entry per CDR3 protein. Altogether around 250,000 distinct CDR3 sequences are present, 20% to 25% being singletons, with the ten largest covering more than 11%. Described time point: newly diagnosed GD, antithyroid drugs for less than 3 months. Construction of the TCR library relied on RNA isolated from PBMCs. Sample: peripheral blood mononuclear cells (PBMCs), taken at new diagnosis, from a patient treated with antithyroid drugs. The receptor set was obtained from a female donor with Graves disease.

This clonotype was counted many times. The V gene is TRBV20-1, the J gene TRBJ2-1; the D is unclear. V was pared by 1 base and J by 5 bases, with 3 bases between. The germline V gene encodes CDR1 DFQATT and CDR2 SNEGSKA (reference sequence). This CDR3 has 11 residues. The chain's CDR3 is CSARGNNEQFF. The CDR3 DNA follows: TGCAGTGCTAGAGGAAACAATGAGCAGTTCTTC.

The count of this clonotype is one. The rearrangement uses TRBV7-2 and TRBJ2-3; 8 positions agree with TRBD2. This CDR3 contains 15 residues. Unmatched junction bases numbered 2, after V lost 1 base and J lost 2 bases. Germline CDR1 reads SGHTA; CDR2 reads FQGNSA. Written as DNA, the CDR3 is TGTGCCAGCAGCTTAGAGCGGGGGTCCACAGATACGCAGTATTTT. Translation gives CASSLERGSTDTQYF.

The rearrangement joins TRBV5-1 to TRBJ2-3; tentative D call: TRBD1 (6 bases). This CDR3 has 16 amino acids. Germline V gene sequence: CDR1 SGHRS, CDR2 YFSETQ. Trimming pared 0 bases from V and 1 base from J, leaving 12 bases between. The CDR3 reads CASSLALEGGTDTQYF. CDR3 in DNA: TGCGCCAGCAGCTTGGCCTTAGAGGGGGGCACAGATACGCAGTATTTT. The full variable domain, its missing parts supplied by reference TRBV5-1 and TRBJ2-3, is KAGVTQTPRYLIKTRGQQVTLSCSPISGHRSVSWYQQTPGQGLQFLFEYFSETQRNKGNFPGRFSGRQFSNSRSEMNVSTLELGDSALYLCASSLALEGGTDTQYFGPGTRLTVL.

This clonotype showed up just a few times. The chain employs TRBV10-3 and TRBJ1-1, with D possibly being TRBD1 (5 bases). Looked up from germline, CDR1 is ENHRY and CDR2 is SYGVKD. V shed 6 bases and J shed 3 bases, with 14 bases lying between them. The CDR3 covers 14 residues. CDR3 coding DNA: TGTGCCATCAGCCAAGAGGGGAGGGACACTGAAGCTTTCTTT. This sequence encodes CAISQEGRDTEAFF.

This clonotype occurred many times. The chain is built from TRBV7-9 and TRBJ2-2, with D uncertain. The CDR3 has 15 residues. Looked up from germline, CDR1 is SEHNR and CDR2 is FQNEAQ (reference sequence). V was trimmed by 3 bases and J by 1 base, leaving 9 bases between them. CDR3: CASSFAAGNTGELFF. CDR3 sequence (DNA): TGTGCCAGCAGCTTCGCGGCAGGGAACACCGGGGAGCTGTTTTTT.